One sample yielded the 24 T cell receptor beta chains listed below, sequenced in a study of blood T cells in healthy people across ages (dated by TCRdb to between 2014 and 2017). The library relied on 5' RACE. Instrument on record: Illumina HiSeq 2500. A second PCR of roughly 7 to 11 cycles was performed with a sample-barcoded 5' primer and a J-beta primer mix. TCRdb reworked the public reads: Q25 trimming with fastp, MiXCR clone assembly, productive beta chains retained. CDR3 protein sequences are deduplicated, and each keeps its most common genes and DNA. This sample gives 450,000 to 650,000 distinct CDR3 sequences in total; approximately 25% of them show up just once. Roughly 10% of the sample goes to the ten largest clones. This sample was shared with a second study, whose subject was T cells of mothers and their children.

Sequenced input: blood. The receptors here all came from a boy under 18 in good health.

This clonotype was seen more than once but under ten times. V gene TRBV9 combines with J gene TRBJ1-4; D uncertain. Germline V gives CDR1 SGDLS, CDR2 YYNGEE. The V gene lost 0 bases and the J gene lost 4 bases, with 10 bases spanning the gap. The CDR3 spans 15 residues. DNA for the CDR3: TGTGCCAGCAGCGTAGTCCGACCGCTTAATGAAAAACTGTTTTTT. The encoded protein is CASSVVRPLNEKLFF. The complete variable domain, with remaining parts taken from reference TRBV9 and TRBJ1-4, reads DSGVTQTPKHLITATGQRVTLRCSPRSGDLSVYWYQQSLDQGLQFLIQYYNGEERAKGNILERFSAQQFPDLHSELNLSSLELGDSALYFCASSVVRPLNEKLFFGSGTQLSVL.

This clonotype was found a few times. This rearrangement joins TRBV5-1 to TRBJ2-5, with a possible D match to TRBD1 (6 bases). The J call may be faulty, since TRBJ2-7 better matches the DNA end. CDR3 length: 13 residues. Germline V CDR1 and CDR2: SGHRS, YFSETQ. CDR3 residues: CASSIETGYEQYF. CDR3 bases: TGCGCCAGCAGCATTGAGACAGGCTACGAGCAGTACTTC.

This clonotype was found a few times. The chain recombines TRBV6-1 with TRBJ1-5; weak D call: TRBD1 (6 bases). The CDR3 consists of 15 residues. Trimming took off 4 bases at V and 4 bases at J, with 14 bases between the two ends. Germline assignment: CDR1 MNHNS and CDR2 SASEGT. CDR3 in DNA: TGTGCCAGCAGTGGGGCAGGGGAAAAGAATCAGCCCCAGCATTTT. Translated, it gives CASSGAGEKNQPQHF.

The V gene is TRBV14, the J gene TRBJ2-7; TRBD1 matches 8 bases. CDR3 length equals 15 residues. V was clipped by 3 bases and J by 2 bases; unmatched bases: 6. Germline CDR1 SGHDN, CDR2 FVKESK. The CDR3 region has the DNA TGTGCCAGCAGCCACCTGGGACAGGCCACCTACGAGCAGTACTTC. This sequence encodes CASSHLGQATYEQYF.

This clonotype has a count of ten or more. V gene TRBV5-1 combines with J gene TRBJ2-1; TRBD1 aligns across 8 bases. The germline gives CDR1 SGHRS, CDR2 YFSETQ. The CDR3 length is 15 residues. The V gene end was trimmed by 2 bases and the J gene end by 5 bases; junction bases not matched to a gene: 6. The CDR3 region is CASSLGQGLNNEQFF. In nucleotides, the CDR3 is TGCGCCAGCAGCTTAGGACAGGGCCTAAACAATGAGCAGTTCTTC.

This clonotype was found a few times. The chain employs TRBV12-3 or TRBV12-4 and TRBJ1-6, with 7 nucleotides matching TRBD1. Trimming took 4 bases from V and 6 from J; bases not matched to a gene: 6. The CDR3 extends over 15 amino acids. The CDR3 DNA reads as TGTGCCAGCAGTTCCGGGACAGCGATTAATTCACCCCTCCACTTT. It yields the protein CASSSGTAINSPLHF.

The rearrangement joins TRBV29-1 to TRBJ2-1; D remains ambiguous. The CDR3 covers 15 residues. The V and J ends lost 3 bases and 0 bases respectively, with 12 bases between them. From germline, CDR1 is SQVTM and CDR2 ANQGSEA. This CDR3 is CSVDGLDSSYNEQFF. In nucleotides, the CDR3 is TGCAGCGTTGACGGGTTAGATAGCTCCTACAATGAGCAGTTCTTC.

The chain recombines TRBV4-2 with TRBJ2-1; D is perhaps TRBD2 (5 bases). The CDR3 length is 15 residues. Germline loops: CDR1 LGHNA, CDR2 YNFKEQ. V shed 0 bases and J shed 1 base, with 7 bases lying between them. CDR3 in DNA: TGTGCCAGCAGCCAAGAGCGGGTTTCCTACAATGAGCAGTTCTTC. Its protein is CASSQERVSYNEQFF.

This clonotype was found many times. This chain links TRBV29-1 with TRBJ1-4; weak D call: TRBD1 (6 bases). The CDR3 covers 14 residues. Per germline, CDR1 SQVTM and CDR2 ANQGSEA. V lost 5 bases and J 3 bases, leaving 13 bases between the germline ends. CDR3 region: CSVSGARANEKLFF. The CDR3, as DNA: TGCAGCGTTTCAGGGGCGCGGGCTAATGAAAAACTGTTTTTT.

The gene calls are TRBV7-9 and TRBJ2-7; D not resolved. Germline values: CDR1 SEHNR, CDR2 FQNEAQ (reference sequence). The V and J ends lost 5 bases and 2 bases respectively, with 13 bases between them. The CDR3 is made up of 14 amino acids. In DNA, the CDR3 is TGTGCCAGCAGCCACCCCGTTCTACCCTACGAGCAGTACTTC. Amino acids: CASSHPVLPYEQYF.

The chain combines TRBV25-1 with TRBJ2-7; D is uncertain. Germline lookup yields CDR1 MGHDK and CDR2 SYGVNS. V was trimmed by 7 bases and J by 2 bases, leaving 12 bases between them. The CDR3 length is 13 residues. CDR3 protein: CASIGLHTYEQYF. CDR3 DNA sequence: TGTGCCAGCATAGGTCTACATACCTACGAGCAGTACTTC.

To note about this clonotype: Here the CDR3 omits its conserved ending phenylalanine or tryptophan, so a read error is the likely source. This sequence joins TRBV7-9 and TRBJ1-2; D is uncertain. In germline, CDR1 is SEHNR, CDR2 FQNEAQ (reference sequence). The CDR3 loop spans 14 amino acids. V lost 4 bases to trimming and J lost 2 bases, with 11 bases between them. As DNA, the CDR3 is TGTGCCAGCAGCTCCATAGGAGGGAACTATGGCTACACCCTC. This encodes CASSSIGGNYGYTL.

The chain has TRBV4-2 and TRBJ2-5; TRBD2 agrees at 15 bases. The J call may be in error: the DNA end matches TRBJ2-1 better. Germline V CDR1 and CDR2: LGHNA, YNFKEQ. This CDR3 spans 18 amino acids. The CDR3 loop is CASSQEGTSGGIYNEQFF. The DNA of the CDR3 is TGTGCCAGCAGCCAAGAAGGGACTAGCGGGGGGATCTACAATGAGCAGTTCTTC.

The rearrangement uses TRBV7-9 and TRBJ2-6; D ambiguous. Per the germline V gene, CDR1 is SEHNR and CDR2 is FQNEAQ (reference sequence). The CDR3 runs to 16 residues. Trimming stripped 0 bases from V and 2 bases from J, with 8 bases between. The CDR3 sequence is CASSLAGTTGANVLTF. The CDR3 DNA reads TGTGCCAGCAGCTTAGCGGGTACTACTGGGGCCAACGTCCTGACTTTC.

The V and J genes are TRBV13 and TRBJ2-7, with unresolved D. V lost 5 bases, J lost 0 bases, and 8 bases lay in between. Germline assignment: CDR1 PRHDT and CDR2 FYEKMQ (reference sequence). The length of the CDR3 is 13 residues. The CDR3: CASSPPFSYEQYF. In DNA form, the CDR3 reads TGTGCCAGCAGCCCGCCCTTCTCCTACGAGCAGTACTTC.

This clonotype has at least ten counts. This chain links TRBV29-1 with TRBJ2-7, with D perhaps TRBD1 (5 bases). Germline CDR1 SQVTM, CDR2 ANQGSEA. Trimming left V 2 bases short and J 2 bases short, with 10 bases between. The length of the CDR3 is 13 residues. This chain's CDR3 is CSVESRATYEQYF. The CDR3 DNA reads TGCAGCGTTGAAAGCAGGGCTACCTACGAGCAGTACTTC.

This clonotype is a singleton in its sample. A read error may produce the germline difference seen at one junction end. This chain connects TRBV7-9 to TRBJ1-2, with 11 nucleotides matching TRBD1. Germline CDR1 reads SEHNR; CDR2 reads FQNEAQ (reference sequence). CDR3 length: 14 residues. CDR3 amino acids: CASTLGQGAYGYTF. CDR3 DNA sequence: TGTGCCAGCACCTTAGGACAGGGGGCCTATGGCTACACCTTC.

The chain has TRBV7-9 and TRBJ2-7, with a weak D call TRBD2 (5 bases). The germline V gene encodes CDR1 SEHNR and CDR2 FQNEAQ (reference sequence). The CDR3 is made up of 13 amino acids. The V gene lost 4 bases and the J gene lost 3 bases, with 10 bases spanning the gap. The CDR3 reads CASSSQEDYEQYF. The CDR3 DNA is TGTGCCAGCAGCTCCCAGGAGGACTACGAGCAGTACTTC.

A few counts support this clonotype. This sequence joins TRBV6-4 and TRBJ2-3; 7 positions agree with TRBD2. Germline CDR1 and CDR2: MRHNA and SNTAGT. V lost 3 bases and J lost 4; bases outside the gene matches: 7. This CDR3 has 15 amino acids. The CDR3 is CASSETGGSADTQYF. The CDR3 bases are TGTGCCAGCAGTGAGACTGGCGGGAGTGCAGATACGCAGTATTTT.

CDR3 residues: CAISEAAGGVNEQFF. The DNA for the CDR3 is TGTGCCATCAGTGAGGCTGCGGGGGGGGTCAATGAGCAGTTCTTC. The chain recombines TRBV10-3 with TRBJ2-1; 9 nucleotides line up with TRBD2. The CDR3 runs to 15 residues. Germline CDR1 is ENHRY and CDR2 is SYGVKD. V gave up 2 bases and J gave up 6 bases; unmatched junction bases: 5.

The chain joins TRBV7-9 to TRBJ2-3, with D perhaps TRBD1 or TRBD2 (5 bases each). V gave up 6 bases and J gave up 1 base, with 14 bases separating them. Germline V gives CDR1 SEHNR, CDR2 FQNEAQ (reference sequence). The CDR3 length is 15 residues. The CDR3 here is CASSSQPGRTDTQYF. In DNA form, the CDR3 reads TGTGCCAGCAGTTCCCAACCGGGGCGCACAGATACGCAGTATTTT.

V gene TRBV5-8 combines with J gene TRBJ2-5, with D possibly being TRBD2 (6 bases). This CDR3 is built from 15 residues. Germline V gene sequence: CDR1 SGHTS, CDR2 YDEGEE. V shed 3 bases and J shed 5 bases, with 17 bases lying between them. The CDR3 region has the DNA TGTGCCAGCAGCTGGTTTGGGGGGTCTACGGAGACCCAGTACTTC. Protein sequence: CASSWFGGSTETQYF.

This clonotype came up a few times. The chain is built from TRBV29-1 and TRBJ2-3; perhaps D is TRBD1 or TRBD2 (6 bases each). CDR1 is SQVTM, CDR2 ANQGSEA, per germline. Trimming pared 2 bases from V and 6 bases from J, leaving 15 bases between. This CDR3 has 14 residues. CDR3 sequence reads: CSVEMARGRDTQYF. In nucleotides, the CDR3 is TGCAGCGTTGAAATGGCCCGGGGGCGGGATACGCAGTATTTT.

A few counts support this clonotype. The rearrangement uses TRBV20-1 and TRBJ2-3; D perhaps matches TRBD2 (7 bases). Germline V gene data show CDR1 as DFQATT and CDR2 as SNEGSKA (reference sequence). The V and J ends lost 5 bases and 1 base respectively, with 19 bases between them. The CDR3 totals 16 residues. CDR3 nucleotide sequence: TGCAGTGCTGGAGGGGGAGGGCCGTCGGGCACAGATACGCAGTATTTT. This codes for CSAGGGGPSGTDTQYF.